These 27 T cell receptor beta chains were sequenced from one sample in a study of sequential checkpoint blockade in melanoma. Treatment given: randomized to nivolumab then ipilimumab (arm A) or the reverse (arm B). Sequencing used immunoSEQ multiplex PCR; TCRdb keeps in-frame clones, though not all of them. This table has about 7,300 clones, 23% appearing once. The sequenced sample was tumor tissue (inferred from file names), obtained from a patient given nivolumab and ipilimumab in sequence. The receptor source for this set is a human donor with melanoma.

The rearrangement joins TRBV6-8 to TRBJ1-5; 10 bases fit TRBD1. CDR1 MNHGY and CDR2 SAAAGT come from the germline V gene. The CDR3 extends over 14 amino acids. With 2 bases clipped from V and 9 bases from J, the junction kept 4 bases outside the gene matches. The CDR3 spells CASSYRDRGSPQHF. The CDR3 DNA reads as TGTGCCAGCAGTTACAGGGACAGGGGATCGCCCCAGCATTTT.

The CDR3 nucleotides are TGTGCCAGCAGTCAAGACAGGGGGCGGGAGACCCAGTACTTC. Translated, it gives CASSQDRGRETQYF. The chain carries TRBV6-8 and TRBJ2-5, with TRBD1 matching over 10 bases. Germline V CDR1 and CDR2: MNHGY, SAAAGT. V lost 5 bases to trimming and J lost 5 bases; unmatched junction nucleotides: 5. CDR3 size: 14 residues.

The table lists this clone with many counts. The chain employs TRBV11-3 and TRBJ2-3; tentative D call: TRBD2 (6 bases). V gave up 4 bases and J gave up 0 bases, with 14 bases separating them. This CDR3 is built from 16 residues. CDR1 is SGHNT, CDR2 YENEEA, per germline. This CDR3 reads CASSSRLDPSTDTQYF. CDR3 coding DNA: TGTGCCAGCAGCTCCCGACTAGACCCTAGCACAGATACGCAGTATTTT. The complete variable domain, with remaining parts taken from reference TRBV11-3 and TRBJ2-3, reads EAGVVQSPRYKIIEKKQPVAFWCNPISGHNTLYWYLQNLGQGPELLIRYENEEAVDDSQLPKDRFSAERLKGVDSTLKIQPAELGDSAVYLCASSSRLDPSTDTQYFGPGTRLTVL.

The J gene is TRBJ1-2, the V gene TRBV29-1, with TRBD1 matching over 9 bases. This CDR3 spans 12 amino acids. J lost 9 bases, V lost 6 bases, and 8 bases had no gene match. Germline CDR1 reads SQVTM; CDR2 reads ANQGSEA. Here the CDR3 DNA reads TGCAGCGTCTTACAGGGGGCCCCCCGCTACACCTTC. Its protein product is CSVLQGAPRYTF.

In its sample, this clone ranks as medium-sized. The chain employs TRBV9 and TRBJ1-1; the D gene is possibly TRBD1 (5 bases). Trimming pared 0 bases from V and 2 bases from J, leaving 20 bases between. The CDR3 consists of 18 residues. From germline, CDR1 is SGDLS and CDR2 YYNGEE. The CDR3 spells CASSVAISRRGINTEAFF. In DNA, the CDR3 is TGTGCCAGCAGCGTAGCTATTTCACGGCGGGGGATTAACACTGAAGCTTTCTTT.

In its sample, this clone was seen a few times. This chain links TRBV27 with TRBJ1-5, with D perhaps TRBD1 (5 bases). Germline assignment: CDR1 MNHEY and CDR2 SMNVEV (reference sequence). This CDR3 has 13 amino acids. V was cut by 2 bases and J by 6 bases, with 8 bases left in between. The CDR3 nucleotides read TGTGCCAGCAGTTTACTTGGGGGTCAGCCCCAGCATTTT. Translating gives CASSLLGGQPQHF.

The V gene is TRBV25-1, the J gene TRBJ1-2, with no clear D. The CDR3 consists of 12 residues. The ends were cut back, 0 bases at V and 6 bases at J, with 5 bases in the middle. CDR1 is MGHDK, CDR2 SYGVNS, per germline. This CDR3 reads CASSEYLDGYTF. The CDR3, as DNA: TGTGCCAGCAGTGAATATTTGGATGGCTACACCTTC.

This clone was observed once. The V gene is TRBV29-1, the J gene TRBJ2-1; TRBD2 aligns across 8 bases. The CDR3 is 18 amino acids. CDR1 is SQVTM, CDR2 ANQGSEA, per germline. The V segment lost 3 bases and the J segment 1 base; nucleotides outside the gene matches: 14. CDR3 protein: CSVDKLNGRGVSYNEQFF. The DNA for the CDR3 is TGCAGCGTTGATAAGCTCAACGGGAGGGGAGTATCCTACAATGAGCAGTTCTTC.

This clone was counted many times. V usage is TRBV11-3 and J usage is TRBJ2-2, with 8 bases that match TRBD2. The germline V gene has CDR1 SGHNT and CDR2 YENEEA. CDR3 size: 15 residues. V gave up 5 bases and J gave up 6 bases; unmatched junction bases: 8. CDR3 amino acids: CASSRDSGTPGELFF. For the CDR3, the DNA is TGTGCCAGCAGCCGGGATAGCGGGACCCCCGGGGAGCTGTTTTTT.

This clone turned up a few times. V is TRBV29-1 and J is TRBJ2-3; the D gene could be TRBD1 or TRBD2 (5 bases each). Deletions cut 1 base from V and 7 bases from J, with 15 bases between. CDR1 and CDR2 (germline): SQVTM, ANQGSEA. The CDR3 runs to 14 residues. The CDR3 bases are TGCAGCGTTGAAGTGGGGAGCGAGGGGAATACGCAGTATTTT. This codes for CSVEVGSEGNTQYF.

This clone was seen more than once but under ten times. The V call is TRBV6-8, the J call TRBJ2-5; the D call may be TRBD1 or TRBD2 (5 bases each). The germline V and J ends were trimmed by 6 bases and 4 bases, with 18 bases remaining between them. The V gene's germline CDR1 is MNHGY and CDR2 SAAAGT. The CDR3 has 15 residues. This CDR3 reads CASSPHVGAGETQYF. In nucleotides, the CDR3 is TGTGCCAGCAGCCCCCACGTCGGGGCGGGAGAGACCCAGTACTTC.

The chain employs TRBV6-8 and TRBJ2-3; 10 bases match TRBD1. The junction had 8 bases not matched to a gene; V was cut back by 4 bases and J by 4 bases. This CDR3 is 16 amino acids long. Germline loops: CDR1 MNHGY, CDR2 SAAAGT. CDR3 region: CASSSFLTGGSDTQYF. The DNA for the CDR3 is TGTGCCAGCAGTTCCTTTTTGACAGGGGGCTCAGATACGCAGTATTTT.

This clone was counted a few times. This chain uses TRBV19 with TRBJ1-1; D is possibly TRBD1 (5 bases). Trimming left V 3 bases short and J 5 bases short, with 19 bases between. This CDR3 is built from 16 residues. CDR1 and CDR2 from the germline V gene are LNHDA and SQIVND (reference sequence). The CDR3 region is CASSIKSAAGGTEAFF. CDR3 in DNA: TGTGCCAGTAGTATTAAGTCGGCGGCGGGGGGGACTGAAGCTTTCTTT. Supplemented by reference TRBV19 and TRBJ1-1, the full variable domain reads DGGITQSPKYLFRKEGQNVTLSCEQNLNHDAMYWYRQDPGQGLRLIYYSQIVNDFQKGDIAEGYSVSREKKESFPLTVTSAQKNPTAFYLCASSIKSAAGGTEAFFGQGTRLTVV.

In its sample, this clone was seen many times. The CDR3 nucleotides are TGTGCCAGCAGCCCCCCCAGGGAGGTCGGGGGCAATGAGCAGTTCTTC. Amino acid sequence: CASSPPREVGGNEQFF. V and J are TRBV11-3 and TRBJ2-1; tentatively, D is TRBD2 (6 bases). This CDR3 spans 16 amino acids. Trimming shortened V by 5 bases and J by 6 bases, and 20 bases separated the two germline ends. Germline V gene data show CDR1 as SGHNT and CDR2 as YENEEA.

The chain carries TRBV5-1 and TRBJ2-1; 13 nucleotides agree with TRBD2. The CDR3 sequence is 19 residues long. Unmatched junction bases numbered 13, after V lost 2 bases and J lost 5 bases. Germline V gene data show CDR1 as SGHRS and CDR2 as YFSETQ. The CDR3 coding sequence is TGCGCCAGCAGCTTAAAGACTAGCGGGAGGCCTATATGGCACAATGAGCAGTTCTTC. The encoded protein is CASSLKTSGRPIWHNEQFF.

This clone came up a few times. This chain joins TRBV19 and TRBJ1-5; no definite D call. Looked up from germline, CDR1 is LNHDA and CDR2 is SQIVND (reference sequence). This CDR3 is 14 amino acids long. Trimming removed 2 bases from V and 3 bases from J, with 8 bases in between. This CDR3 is CASSIQGFNQPQHF. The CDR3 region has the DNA TGTGCCAGTAGTATACAAGGGTTCAATCAGCCCCAGCATTTT.

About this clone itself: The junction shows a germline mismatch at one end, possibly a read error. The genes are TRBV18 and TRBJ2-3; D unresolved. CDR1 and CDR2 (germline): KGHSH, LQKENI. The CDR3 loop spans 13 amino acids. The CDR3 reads CASGDLSVRIFHF. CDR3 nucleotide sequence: TGTGCCAGCGGAGACTTGTCGGTCCGAATCTTCCATTTT.

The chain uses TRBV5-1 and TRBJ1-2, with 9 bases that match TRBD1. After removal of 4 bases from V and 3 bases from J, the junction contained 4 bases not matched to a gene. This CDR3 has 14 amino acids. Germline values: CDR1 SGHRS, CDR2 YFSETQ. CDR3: CASSPGDRDYGYTF. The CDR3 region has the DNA TGCGCCAGCAGCCCGGGGGACAGGGACTATGGCTACACCTTC.

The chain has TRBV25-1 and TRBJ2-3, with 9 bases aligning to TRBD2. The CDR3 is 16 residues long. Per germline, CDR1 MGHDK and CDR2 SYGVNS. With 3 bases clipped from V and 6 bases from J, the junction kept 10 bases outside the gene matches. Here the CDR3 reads CASSDIAGELTDTQYF. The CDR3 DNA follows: TGTGCCAGCAGTGACATAGCGGGAGAGCTAACGGATACGCAGTATTTT.

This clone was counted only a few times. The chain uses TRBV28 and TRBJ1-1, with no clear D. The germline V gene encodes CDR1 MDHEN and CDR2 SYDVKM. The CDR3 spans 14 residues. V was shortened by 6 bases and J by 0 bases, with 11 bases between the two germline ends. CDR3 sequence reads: CASSHGLVNTEAFF. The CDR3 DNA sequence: TGTGCCAGCAGCCACGGACTCGTGAACACTGAAGCTTTCTTT. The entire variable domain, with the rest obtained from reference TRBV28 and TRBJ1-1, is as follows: DVKVTQSSRYLVKRTGEKVFLECVQDMDHENMFWYRQDPGLGLRLIYFSYDVKMKEKGDIPEGYSVSREKKERFSLILESASTNQTSMYLCASSHGLVNTEAFFGQGTRLTVV.

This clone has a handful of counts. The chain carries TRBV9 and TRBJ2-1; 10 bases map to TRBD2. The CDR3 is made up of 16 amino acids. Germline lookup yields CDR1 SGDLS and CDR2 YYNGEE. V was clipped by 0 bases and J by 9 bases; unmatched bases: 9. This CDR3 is CASSVAVKREGREQFF. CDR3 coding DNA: TGTGCCAGCAGCGTAGCTGTGAAGCGGGAGGGCCGTGAGCAGTTCTTC. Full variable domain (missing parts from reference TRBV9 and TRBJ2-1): DSGVTQTPKHLITATGQRVTLRCSPRSGDLSVYWYQQSLDQGLQFLIQYYNGEERAKGNILERFSAQQFPDLHSELNLSSLELGDSALYFCASSVAVKREGREQFFGPGTRLTVL.

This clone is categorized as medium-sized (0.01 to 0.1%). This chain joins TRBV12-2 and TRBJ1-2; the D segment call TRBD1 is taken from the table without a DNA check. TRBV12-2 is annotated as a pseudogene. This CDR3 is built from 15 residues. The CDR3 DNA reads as TGTGCCATCCTCTTATCCAACCAGGAAAACTATGGCTACACCTTC. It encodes CAILLSNQENYGYTF.

The CDR3 sequence is CASSVTFPGDTQYF. The CDR3 bases are TGTGCCAGCAGCGTTACTTTCCCGGGAGATACGCAGTATTTT. The chain employs TRBV11-3 and TRBJ2-3; the D is unclear. The CDR3 contains 14 residues. CDR1 and CDR2 from the germline V gene are SGHNT and YENEEA. V lost 5 bases to trimming and J lost 5 bases, with 14 bases between them.

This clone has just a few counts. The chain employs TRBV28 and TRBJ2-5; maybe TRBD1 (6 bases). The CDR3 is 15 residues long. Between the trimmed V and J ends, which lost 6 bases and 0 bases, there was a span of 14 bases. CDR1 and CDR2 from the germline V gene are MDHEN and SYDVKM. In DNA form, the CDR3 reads TGTGCCAGCAGGCCTCAACAGGGTTACCAAGAGACCCAGTACTTC. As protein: CASRPQQGYQETQYF.

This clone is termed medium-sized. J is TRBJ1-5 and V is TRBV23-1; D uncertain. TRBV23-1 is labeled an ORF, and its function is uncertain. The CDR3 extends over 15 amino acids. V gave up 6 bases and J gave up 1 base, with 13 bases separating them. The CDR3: CASSQDWKSNQPQHF. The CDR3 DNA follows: TGCGCCAGCAGCCAAGATTGGAAGAGCAATCAGCCCCAGCATTTT.

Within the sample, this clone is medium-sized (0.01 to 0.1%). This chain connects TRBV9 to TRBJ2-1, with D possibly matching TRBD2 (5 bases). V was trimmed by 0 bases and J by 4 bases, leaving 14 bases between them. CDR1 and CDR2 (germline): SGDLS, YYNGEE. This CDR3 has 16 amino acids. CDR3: CASSVASRTLYNEQFF. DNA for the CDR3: TGTGCCAGCAGCGTAGCTAGCCGCACCCTATACAATGAGCAGTTCTTC.

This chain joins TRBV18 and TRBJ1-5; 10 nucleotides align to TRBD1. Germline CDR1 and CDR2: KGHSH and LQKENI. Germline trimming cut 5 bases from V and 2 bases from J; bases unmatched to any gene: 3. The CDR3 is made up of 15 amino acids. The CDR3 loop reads CASSRTGGGNQPQHF. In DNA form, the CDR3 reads TGTGCCAGCTCAAGGACAGGGGGTGGCAATCAGCCCCAGCATTTT. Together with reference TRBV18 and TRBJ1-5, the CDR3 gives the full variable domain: NAGVMQNPRHLVRRRGQEARLRCSPMKGHSHVYWYRQLPEEGLKFMVYLQKENIIDESGMPKERFSAEFPKEGPSILRIQQVVRGDSAAYFCASSRTGGGNQPQHFGDGTRLSIL.